The present entry profiles one TCR beta chain with its context. The sample comes from a study of chemoradiotherapy in HPV16-positive cancers. TCRdb keeps only in-frame clones here, not all; method: immunoSEQ multiplex PCR. The sample consists of around 4,800 clones, 86% of them appearing once. V was pared by 6 bases and J by 6 bases, with 12 bases between. This CDR3 contains 13 residues. Germline V gene sequence: CDR1 LNHDA, CDR2 SQIVND (reference sequence). The TCR originated in a human donor with HPV-associated anogenital cancer. The sample here was tumor tissue, taken from a patient who underwent chemoradiotherapy. This chain uses TRBV19 with TRBJ2-1; no definite D call. DNA of the CDR3: TGTGCCAGTAGCCTGGTAATAGGCAATGAGCAGTTCTTC. Its translation: CASSLVIGNEQFF.